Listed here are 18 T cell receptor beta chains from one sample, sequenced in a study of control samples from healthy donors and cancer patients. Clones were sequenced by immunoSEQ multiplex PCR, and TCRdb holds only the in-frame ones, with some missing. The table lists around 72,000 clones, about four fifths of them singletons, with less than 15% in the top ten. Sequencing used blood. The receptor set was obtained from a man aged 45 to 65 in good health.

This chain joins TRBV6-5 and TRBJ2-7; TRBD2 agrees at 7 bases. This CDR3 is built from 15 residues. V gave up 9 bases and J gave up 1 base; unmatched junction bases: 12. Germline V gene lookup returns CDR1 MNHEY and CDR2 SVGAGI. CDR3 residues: CASRTPASGSYEQYF. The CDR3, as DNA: TGTGCCAGTCGCACCCCGGCTAGCGGTTCCTACGAGCAGTACTTC.

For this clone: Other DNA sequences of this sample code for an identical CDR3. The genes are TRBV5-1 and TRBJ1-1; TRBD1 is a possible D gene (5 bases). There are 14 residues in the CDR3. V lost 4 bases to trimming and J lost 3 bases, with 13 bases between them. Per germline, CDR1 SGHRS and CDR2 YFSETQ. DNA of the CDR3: TGCGCCAGCAGCCCCCGCGGGGGGGACACTGAAGCTTTCTTT. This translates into CASSPRGGDTEAFF.

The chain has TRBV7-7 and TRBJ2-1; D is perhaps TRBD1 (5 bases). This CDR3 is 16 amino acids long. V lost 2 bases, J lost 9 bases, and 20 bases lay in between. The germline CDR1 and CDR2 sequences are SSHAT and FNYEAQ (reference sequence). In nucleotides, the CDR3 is TGTGCCAGCAGCTTATTCTCCAGGGCTGAAGTCGGTGAGCAGTTCTTC. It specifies CASSLFSRAEVGEQFF. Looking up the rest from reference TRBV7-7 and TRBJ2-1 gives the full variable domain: GAGVSQSPRYKVTKRGQDVTLRCDPISSHATLYWYQQALGQGPEFLTYFNYEAQPDKSGLPSDRFSAERPEGSISTLTIQRTEQRDSAMYRCASSLFSRAEVGEQFFGPGTRLTVL.

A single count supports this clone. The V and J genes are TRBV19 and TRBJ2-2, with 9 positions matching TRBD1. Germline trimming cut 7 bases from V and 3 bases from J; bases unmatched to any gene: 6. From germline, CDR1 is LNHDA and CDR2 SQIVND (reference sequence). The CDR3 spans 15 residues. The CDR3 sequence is CASMGGQGYTGELFF. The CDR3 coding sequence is TGTGCCAGTATGGGAGGACAGGGGTACACCGGGGAGCTGTTTTTT.

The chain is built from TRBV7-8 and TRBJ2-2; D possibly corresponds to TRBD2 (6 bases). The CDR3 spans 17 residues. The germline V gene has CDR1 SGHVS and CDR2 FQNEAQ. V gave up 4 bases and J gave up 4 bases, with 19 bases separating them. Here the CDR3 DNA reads TGTGCCAGCAGCTCCCACCGGCAAGGACTAAGCACCGGGGAGCTGTTTTTT. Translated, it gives CASSSHRQGLSTGELFF.

The CDR3: CASRRRLEAFF. The CDR3 coding sequence is TGTGCCAGCAGGCGTCGACTTGAAGCTTTCTTT. This chain connects TRBV12-3 or TRBV12-4 to TRBJ1-1; the D is unclear. Trimming removed 6 bases at V and 7 bases at J, with 9 bases between. The CDR3 covers 11 residues.

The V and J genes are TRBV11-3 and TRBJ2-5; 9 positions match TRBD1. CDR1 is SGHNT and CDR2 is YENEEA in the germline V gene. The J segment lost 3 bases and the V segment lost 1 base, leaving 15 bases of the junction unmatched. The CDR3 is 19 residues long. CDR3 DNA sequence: TGTGCCAGCAGCTTAGCTGGGCCAAGGACAGGGGCGCCGAAAGAGACCCAGTACTTC. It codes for CASSLAGPRTGAPKETQYF.

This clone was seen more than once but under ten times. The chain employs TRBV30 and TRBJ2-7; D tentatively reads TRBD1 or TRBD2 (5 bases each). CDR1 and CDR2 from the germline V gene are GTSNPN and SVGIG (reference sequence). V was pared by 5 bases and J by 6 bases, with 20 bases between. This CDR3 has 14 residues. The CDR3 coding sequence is TGTGCCTGGGATGGGGGTAACCGAAAGGTCGAGCAGTACTTC. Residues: CAWDGGNRKVEQYF.

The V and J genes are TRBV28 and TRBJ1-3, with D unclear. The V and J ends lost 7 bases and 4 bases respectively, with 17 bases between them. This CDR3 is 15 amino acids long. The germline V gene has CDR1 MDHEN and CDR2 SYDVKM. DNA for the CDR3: TGTGCCAGCATGGGTAGGGAGACATACGGAAACACCATATATTTT. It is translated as CASMGRETYGNTIYF. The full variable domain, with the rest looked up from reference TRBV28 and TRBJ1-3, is DVKVTQSSRYLVKRTGEKVFLECVQDMDHENMFWYRQDPGLGLRLIYFSYDVKMKEKGDIPEGYSVSREKKERFSLILESASTNQTSMYLCASMGRETYGNTIYFGEGSWLTVV.

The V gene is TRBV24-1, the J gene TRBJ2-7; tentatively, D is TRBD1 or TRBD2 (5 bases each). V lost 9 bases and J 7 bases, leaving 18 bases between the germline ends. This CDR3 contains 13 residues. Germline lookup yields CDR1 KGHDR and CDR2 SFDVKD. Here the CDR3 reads CATARDGAREQYF. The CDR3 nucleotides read TGTGCCACCGCCCGGGACGGAGCACGGGAGCAGTACTTC.

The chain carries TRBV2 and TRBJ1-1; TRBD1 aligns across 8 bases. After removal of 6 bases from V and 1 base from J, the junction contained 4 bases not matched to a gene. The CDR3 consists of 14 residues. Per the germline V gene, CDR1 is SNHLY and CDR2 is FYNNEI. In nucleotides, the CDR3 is TGTGCCAGCAGCCTCGGACAGGGGAACACTGAAGCTTTCTTT. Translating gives CASSLGQGNTEAFF.

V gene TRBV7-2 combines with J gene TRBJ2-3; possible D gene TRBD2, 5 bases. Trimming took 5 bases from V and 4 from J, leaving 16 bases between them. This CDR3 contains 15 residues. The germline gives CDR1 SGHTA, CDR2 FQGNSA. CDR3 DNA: TGTGCCAGCAGCGAGCGGACCAGGCCCTCAGATACGCAGTATTTT. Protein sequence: CASSERTRPSDTQYF.

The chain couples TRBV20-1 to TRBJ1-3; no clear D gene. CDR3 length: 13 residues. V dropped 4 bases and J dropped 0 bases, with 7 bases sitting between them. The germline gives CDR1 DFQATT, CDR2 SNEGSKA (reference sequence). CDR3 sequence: CSATDLSGNTIYF. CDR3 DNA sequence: TGCAGTGCTACTGACCTCTCTGGAAACACCATATATTTT.

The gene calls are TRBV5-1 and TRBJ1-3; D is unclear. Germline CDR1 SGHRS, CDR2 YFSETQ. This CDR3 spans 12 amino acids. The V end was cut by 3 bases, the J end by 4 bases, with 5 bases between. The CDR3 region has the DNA TGCGCCAGCAGCTCCGGAGGAAACACCATATATTTT. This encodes CASSSGGNTIYF.

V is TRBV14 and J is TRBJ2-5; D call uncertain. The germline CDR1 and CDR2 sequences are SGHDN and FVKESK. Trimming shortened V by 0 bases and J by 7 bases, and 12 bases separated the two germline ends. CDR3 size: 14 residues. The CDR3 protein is CASSQDTSRWTQYF. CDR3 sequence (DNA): TGTGCCAGCAGCCAAGACACAAGTAGATGGACCCAGTACTTC. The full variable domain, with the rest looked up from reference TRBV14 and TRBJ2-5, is EAGVTQFPSHSVIEKGQTVTLRCDPISGHDNLYWYRRVMGKEIKFLLHFVKESKQDESGMPNNRFLAERTGGTYSTLKVQPAELEDSGVYFCASSQDTSRWTQYFGPGTRLLVL.

For the CDR3, the DNA is TGTGCCAGCAGTTCGGGGTTTGGGGGGGTAACTGAAGCTTTCTTT. Translating gives CASSSGFGGVTEAFF. V usage is TRBV6-5 and J usage is TRBJ1-1, with D perhaps matching TRBD1 (5 bases). CDR1 and CDR2 from the germline V gene are MNHEY and SVGAGI. V was trimmed by 4 bases and J by 5 bases, leaving 17 bases between them. The CDR3 contains 15 residues.

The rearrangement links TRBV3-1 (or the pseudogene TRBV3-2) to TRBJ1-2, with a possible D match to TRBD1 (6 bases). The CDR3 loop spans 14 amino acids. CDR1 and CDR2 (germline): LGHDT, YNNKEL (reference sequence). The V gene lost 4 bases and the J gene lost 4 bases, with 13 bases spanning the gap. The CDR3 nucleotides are TGTGCCAGCAGCCCGGGGGGCGAACTCTATGGCTACACCTTC. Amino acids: CASSPGGELYGYTF.

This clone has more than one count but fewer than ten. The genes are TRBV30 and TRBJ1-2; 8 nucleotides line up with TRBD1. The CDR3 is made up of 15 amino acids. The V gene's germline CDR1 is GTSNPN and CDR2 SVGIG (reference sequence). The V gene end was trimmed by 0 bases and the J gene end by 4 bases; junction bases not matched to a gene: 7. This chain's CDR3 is CAWSVWTDRGYGYTF. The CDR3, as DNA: TGTGCCTGGAGTGTCTGGACAGACAGGGGCTATGGCTACACCTTC.